Shown below are 18 T cell receptor beta chains from a single sample sequenced in a study of T cells after yellow fever vaccination. TCRdb used MiXCR to reprocess the 5' RACE reads, holding one entry per CDR3 protein. The repertoire holds 350,000 to 450,000 distinct CDR3 sequences, with 18% as singletons. Specimen: PBMCs, collected before the yellow fever booster vaccination. Source of these receptors: a man aged 18 to 35 who received the YFV17D yellow fever vaccine.

This chain joins TRBV27 and TRBJ2-7; D gene uncertain. V was trimmed by 6 bases and J by 6 bases, leaving 15 bases between them. This CDR3 has 13 amino acids. Germline-derived CDR1 and CDR2 are MNHEY and SMNVEV (reference sequence). CDR3 residues: CASSLVGLGEQYF. The CDR3 bases are TGTGCCAGCAGCCTGGTGGGGTTAGGCGAGCAGTACTTC.

V gene TRBV28 combines with J gene TRBJ2-2; D is undetermined. The germline V gene has CDR1 MDHEN and CDR2 SYDVKM. The germline V and J ends were trimmed by 3 bases and 6 bases, with 11 bases remaining between them. This CDR3 comprises 14 residues. In DNA, the CDR3 is TGTGCCAGCAGTTTCGGCAGGTCGTCCGGGGAGCTGTTTTTT. Its translation: CASSFGRSSGELFF.

This clonotype was seen only a few times. V and J are TRBV5-5 and TRBJ2-3; D gene unclear. From germline, CDR1 is SGHKS and CDR2 YYEKEE (reference sequence). With 1 base removed from V and 2 bases from J, the gap between germline ends came to 8 bases. This CDR3 contains 14 residues. The CDR3 DNA follows: TGTGCCAGCAGCTTGCACGTATTCACAGATACGCAGTATTTT. Protein product: CASSLHVFTDTQYF.

There are a few counts of this clonotype. This chain joins TRBV28 and TRBJ2-3; D is uncertain. The germline V gene has CDR1 MDHEN and CDR2 SYDVKM. The V end lost 3 bases, the J end lost 8 bases, and 15 bases lay between the germline ends. The CDR3 has 14 amino acids. CDR3 amino acids: CASSFSPTVVTQYF. The DNA for the CDR3 is TGTGCCAGCAGTTTTTCTCCCACGGTAGTTACGCAGTATTTT.

The chain combines TRBV6-2 or TRBV6-3 with TRBJ2-5, with no clear D. The CDR3 has 15 amino acids. Deletions cut 5 bases from V and 0 bases from J, with 13 bases between. Germline V gene sequence: CDR1 MNHEY, CDR2 SVGEGT. CDR3 DNA: TGTGCCAGCAGTCGCTATCGGAACAACCAAGAGACCCAGTACTTC. As protein: CASSRYRNNQETQYF.

This clonotype was counted only a few times. This chain links TRBV29-1 with TRBJ2-3; 9 nucleotides match TRBD2. The CDR3 length is 17 residues. Germline trimming cut 0 bases from V and 5 bases from J; bases unmatched to any gene: 12. Germline CDR1 is SQVTM and CDR2 is ANQGSEA. This CDR3 reads CSVEDHAGGGGLDTQYF. CDR3 sequence (DNA): TGCAGCGTTGAAGATCACGCAGGCGGGGGGGGACTAGATACGCAGTATTTT.

This clonotype was counted only a few times. The rearrangement links TRBV7-2 to TRBJ2-3; D assignment may be TRBD1 or TRBD2 (5 bases each). Germline V gene lookup returns CDR1 SGHTA and CDR2 FQGNSA. The CDR3 totals 13 residues. V was pared by 11 bases and J by 3 bases, with 15 bases between. Written as DNA, the CDR3 is TGTGCCGGAAGACGGGACGGAACAGATACGCAGTATTTT. Protein product: CAGRRDGTDTQYF.

This clonotype was found a few times. V is TRBV7-6 and J is TRBJ2-2; D may be TRBD2 (6 bases). The CDR3 contains 16 residues. The germline gives CDR1 SGHVS, CDR2 FNYEAQ. The V and J ends lost 5 bases and 0 bases respectively, with 13 bases between them. The CDR3 spells CASSLGGRANTGELFF. The CDR3 DNA is TGTGCCAGCAGCCTGGGGGGACGTGCGAACACCGGGGAGCTGTTTTTT. The variable domain in full, completed from reference TRBV7-6 and TRBJ2-2, reads GAGVSQSPRYKVTKRGQDVALRCDPISGHVSLYWYRQALGQGPEFLTYFNYEAQQDKSGLPNDRFSAERPEGSISTLTIQRTEQRDSAMYRCASSLGGRANTGELFFGEGSRLTVL.

This chain uses TRBV5-1 with TRBJ2-1; TRBD2 is a possible D gene (5 bases). Germline values: CDR1 SGHRS, CDR2 YFSETQ. The CDR3 sequence is 16 residues long. V was trimmed by 2 bases and J by 4 bases, leaving 16 bases between them. The CDR3 region has the DNA TGCGCCAGCAGCTTAGCTAGCCCAACCCTATACAATGAGCAGTTCTTC. Protein product: CASSLASPTLYNEQFF. Full variable domain (remainder filled in from reference TRBV5-1 and TRBJ2-1): KAGVTQTPRYLIKTRGQQVTLSCSPISGHRSVSWYQQTPGQGLQFLFEYFSETQRNKGNFPGRFSGRQFSNSRSEMNVSTLELGDSALYLCASSLASPTLYNEQFFGPGTRLTVL.

The table lists this clonotype with a few counts. The V gene is TRBV23-1, the J gene TRBJ2-2; D unclear. TRBV23-1 belongs to the ORF category, with a function that is uncertain. The CDR3 is 15 amino acids. V lost 0 bases, J lost 7 bases, and 12 bases lay in between. CDR3 nucleotide sequence: TGCGCCAGCAGTCAATCTCTCCTTCCTCACGGGGAGCTGTTTTTT. This encodes CASSQSLLPHGELFF.

The V call is TRBV4-1, the J call TRBJ1-4; 7 bases match TRBD1. J lost 3 bases, V lost 4 bases, and 5 bases had no gene match. The CDR3 consists of 15 residues. Germline V gene data show CDR1 as MGHRA and CDR2 as YSYEKL. For the CDR3, the DNA is TGCGCCAGCAGCCGTACAGGGGAGGCTAATGAAAAACTGTTTTTT. Amino acid sequence: CASSRTGEANEKLFF.

The genes are TRBV29-1 and TRBJ2-5; D might be TRBD1 (6 bases). V lost 6 bases and J 3 bases, leaving 8 bases between the germline ends. The germline V gene has CDR1 SQVTM and CDR2 ANQGSEA. This CDR3 has 11 residues. CDR3 sequence reads: CSVYREETQYF. CDR3 DNA: TGCAGCGTGTACAGGGAAGAGACCCAGTACTTC. Drawing the rest from reference TRBV29-1 and TRBJ2-5, the complete variable domain is SAVISQKPSRDICQRGTSLTIQCQVDSQVTMMFWYRQQPGQSLTLIATANQGSEATYESGFVIDKFPISRPNLTFSTLTVSNMSPEDSSIYLCSVYREETQYFGPGTRLLVL.

This rearrangement joins TRBV12-3 or TRBV12-4 to TRBJ2-3; TRBD1 might be the D (6 bases). V dropped 1 base and J dropped 2 bases, with 7 bases sitting between them. The CDR3 has 14 amino acids. CDR3 nucleotides: TGTGCCAGCAGTTTAGGGACAGACACAGATACGCAGTATTTT. Translating gives CASSLGTDTDTQYF.

This clonotype was seen more than once but under ten times. Here the CDR3 reads CASSTEQGGTEAFF. CDR3 in DNA: TGCGCCAGCAGCACGGAACAGGGGGGCACTGAAGCTTTCTTT. The chain couples TRBV5-1 to TRBJ1-1, with 8 positions matching TRBD1. The V gene end was trimmed by 4 bases and the J gene end by 4 bases; junction bases not matched to a gene: 6. The CDR3 is made up of 14 amino acids. The germline V gene encodes CDR1 SGHRS and CDR2 YFSETQ.

This clonotype turned up a few times. The chain has TRBV12-3 or TRBV12-4 and TRBJ1-1; TRBD1 matches 8 bases. With V trimmed by 6 bases and J by 5 bases, 8 bases remained unmatched. This CDR3 has 14 amino acids. The CDR3 DNA reads as TGTGCCAGCAGACTTCAGGGGGCTGGGACTGAAGCTTTCTTT. Amino acids: CASRLQGAGTEAFF.

The chain uses TRBV7-3 and TRBJ1-1; maybe TRBD1 (5 bases). CDR3 length equals 14 residues. Germline-derived CDR1 and CDR2 are SGHTA and FQGTGA. V lost 5 bases and J lost 6, with 16 bases in between. CDR3 in amino acids: CASSPARDDPEAFF. As DNA, the CDR3 is TGTGCCAGCAGCCCCGCCAGGGACGACCCTGAAGCTTTCTTT.

This clonotype occurred many times. CDR3 DNA: TGCAGTGCTGTCCTGGACAGCTACTACAATGAGCAGTTCTTC. The encoded protein is CSAVLDSYYNEQFF. The chain is built from TRBV20-1 and TRBJ2-1, with D maybe TRBD1 (6 bases). With 5 bases removed from V and 3 bases from J, the gap between germline ends came to 14 bases. The CDR3 covers 14 residues. Looked up from germline, CDR1 is DFQATT and CDR2 is SNEGSKA (reference sequence).

This clonotype appeared once. The CDR3 DNA is TGCGCCAGCAGCTTGAATTTGGGGCCGTATGGCTACACCTTC. It encodes CASSLNLGPYGYTF. The chain carries TRBV5-1 and TRBJ1-2, with a tentative D call TRBD1 (5 bases). Trimming left V 1 base short and J 5 bases short, with 12 bases between. Germline assignment: CDR1 SGHRS and CDR2 YFSETQ. The CDR3 sequence is 14 residues long.